This T cell receptor (beta chain) appears in the sequencing data of a study of blood T cell repertoires in COVID-19. On the study more broadly: Acute and convalescent COVID-19 samples came from the United States, Italy and Spain. PBMCs, B-cell-depleted T cells, or T cells provided the cDNA or gDNA that made up the material.

V shed 3 bases and J 0 bases; nucleotides not matched to a gene: 15. This CDR3 is built from 19 residues. CDR1 is SGHDT, CDR2 YYEEEE, per germline. TCRdb keeps only in-frame clones here, not all; method: immunoSEQ multiplex PCR. The sample consists of about 87,000 clones, about 90% of them appearing once. During active infection, Seattle patients enrolled and were then monitored through disease. The sequencing input was peripheral blood. V and J are TRBV5-6 and TRBJ2-3, with 8 nucleotides matching TRBD2. This clonotype originated in a man between 18 and 35 years old with COVID-19, enrolled during active disease. The CDR3 region has the DNA TGTGCCAGCAGCTCGGGGAGTGTGGCGGGAGGACTTAGCACAGATACGCAGTATTTT. It encodes CASSSGSVAGGLSTDTQYF.